This is a list of T cell receptor beta chains from one sample in a study of low-dose radiotherapy and immunotherapy resistance in tumors. TCRdb processed the reads anew with MiXCR; each CDR3 protein has one entry. Of some 45,000 distinct CDR3 sequences in the sample, 10% to 15% are singletons; the top ten hold 5.5% to 8%. The specimen comprised PBMCs, sampled before treatment. The receptors stem from a female donor with ovarian cancer. Each CDR3 is given with its conserved first and last residue. The D gene is left open where the match is weak. The size entry is marked missing in some rows and otherwise reads once, few, many or a size class.

size | J | D | length | V | CDR3 | DNA
. | TRBJ1-6 | . | 15 | TRBV3-1 | CASSQGQGNNSPLHF | TGTGCCAGCAGCCAAGGGCAGGGGAATAATTCACCCCTCCACTTT
few | TRBJ2-5 | . | 14 | TRBV20-1 | CSARFGTFQETQYF | TGCAGTGCTAGATTCGGGACCTTCCAAGAGACCCAGTACTTC
many | TRBJ1-2 | TRBD1 | 13 | TRBV28 | CASSGTGGYGYTF | TGTGCCAGCAGTGGGACAGGGGGCTATGGCTACACCTTC
many | TRBJ1-2 | TRBD1 | 13 | TRBV2 | CASTDRGPYGYTF | TGTGCCAGCACGGACAGGGGACCCTATGGCTACACCTTC
many | TRBJ1-2 | . | 15 | TRBV5-1 | CASSLVRQGDYGYTF | TGCGCCAGCAGCTTGGTTCGGCAGGGAGACTATGGCTACACCTTC
many | TRBJ2-3 | . | 13 | TRBV29-1 | CSVEQGHTDTQYF | TGCAGCGTTGAACAGGGGCACACAGATACGCAGTATTTT
. | TRBJ2-3 | . | 12 | TRBV30 | CAWSVFSDTQYF | TGTGCCTGGAGTGTCTTTAGTGATACGCAGTATTTT
many | TRBJ1-1 | . | 13 | TRBV6-2/TRBV6-3 | CASTPRLNTEAFF | TGTGCCAGCACCCCCAGATTGAACACTGAAGCTTTCTTT
many | TRBJ1-2 | . | 15 | TRBV6-2/TRBV6-3 | CASSYSRGPSYGYTF | TGTGCCAGCAGTTATTCAAGGGGCCCTAGCTATGGCTACACCTTC
many | TRBJ2-1 | TRBD2 | 15 | TRBV5-1 | CASGWASGAYNEQFF | TGCGCCAGCGGGTGGGCTAGCGGGGCCTACAATGAGCAGTTCTTC
few | TRBJ2-1 | . | 15 | TRBV7-2 | CASTLGRLDYNEQFF | TGTGCCAGCACCCTCGGAAGGCTTGACTACAATGAGCAGTTCTTC
many | TRBJ1-1 | . | 14 | TRBV30 | CAWSVLSGNTEAFF | TGTGCCTGGAGTGTACTATCGGGGAACACTGAAGCTTTCTTT
. | TRBJ2-5 | . | 11 | TRBV18 | CASSMEETQYF | TGTGCCAGCTCAATGGAAGAGACCCAGTACTTC
few | TRBJ1-1 | . | 18 | TRBV5-6 | CASSHTGQWHPSNTEAFF | TGTGCCAGCAGCCATACGGGTCAATGGCACCCGTCGAACACTGAAGCTTTCTTT
many | TRBJ2-7 | . | 15 | TRBV28 | CASSQLGGQSYEQYF | TGTGCCAGCAGTCAATTAGGCGGACAGTCCTACGAGCAGTACTTC
many | TRBJ2-6 | TRBD1 | 18 | TRBV5-1 | CASSEVGQGNSGANVLTF | TGCGCCAGCAGCGAAGTGGGACAGGGTAACTCCGGGGCCAACGTCCTGACTTTC
few | TRBJ2-1 | . | 15 | TRBV5-4 | CASSLSAISYNEQFF | TGTGCCAGCAGCTTGTCTGCCATCTCATACAATGAGCAGTTCTTC
many | TRBJ2-1 | . | 13 | TRBV5-1 | CASSFGFDNEQFF | TGCGCCAGCAGCTTTGGATTCGACAATGAGCAGTTCTTC
many | TRBJ1-5 | . | 15 | TRBV19 | CASLGKGISNQPQHF | TGTGCCAGCCTCGGAAAGGGGATCAGCAATCAGCCCCAGCATTTT
many | TRBJ2-1 | . | 15 | TRBV10-1 | CASSESGGSYNEQFF | TGCGCCAGCAGTGAGTCCGGGGGTTCCTACAATGAGCAGTTCTTC
many | TRBJ1-4 | TRBD1 | 18 | TRBV27 | CASSFGTATGTGGEKLFF | TGTGCCAGCAGTTTCGGGACGGCAACCGGGACAGGGGGTGAAAAACTGTTTTTT
. | TRBJ1-2 | . | 14 | TRBV12-3/TRBV12-4 | CASYQGGAGYGYTF | TGTGCCAGCTACCAGGGAGGGGCTGGCTATGGCTACACCTTC
many | TRBJ2-2 | TRBD2 | 15 | TRBV7-8 | CASSSGGGWAGELFF | TGTGCCAGCAGCTCGGGAGGGGGGTGGGCCGGGGAGCTGTTTTTT
many | TRBJ2-1 | . | 14 | TRBV2 | CASIGAGSYNEQFF | TGTGCCAGCATAGGGGCCGGCTCCTACAATGAGCAGTTCTTC
many | TRBJ2-7 | . | 11 | TRBV2 | CASSPSIEQYF | TGTGCCAGCAGTCCTAGCATCGAGCAGTACTTC
. | TRBJ2-1 | TRBD1 | 15 | TRBV7-6 | CASSLKGTDNNEQFF | TGTGCCAGCAGCTTAAAAGGGACAGACAACAATGAGCAGTTCTTC
few | TRBJ2-7 | . | 13 | TRBV28 | CASRGTGPYEQYF | TGTGCCAGCAGGGGTACAGGACCCTACGAGCAGTACTTC
medium-sized | TRBJ2-7 | . | 13 | TRBV2 | CATRDWSSYEQYF | TGTGCCACTAGGGACTGGAGCTCCTACGAGCAGTACTTC
many | TRBJ2-7 | TRBD1 | 15 | TRBV18 | CASSPDRASSYEQYF | TGTGCCAGCTCGCCCGACAGGGCTAGCTCCTACGAGCAGTACTTC
few | TRBJ1-2 | . | 14 | TRBV3-1 | CASSQIQGRDGYTF | TGTGCCAGCAGCCAAATACAGGGCCGAGATGGCTACACCTTC
many | TRBJ2-1 | TRBD2 | 17 | TRBV5-1 | CASSLGLGLAGVNEQFF | TGCGCCAGCAGCTTGGGCCTGGGACTAGCGGGGGTAAATGAGCAGTTCTTC
many | TRBJ1-6 | TRBD1 | 14 | TRBV2 | CASSVDRGPSPLHF | TGTGCCAGCAGTGTGGACAGGGGGCCTTCACCCCTCCACTTT
many | TRBJ2-1 | TRBD2 | 12 | TRBV29-1 | CSRTSGSGEQFF | TGCAGCCGGACTAGCGGGAGTGGTGAGCAGTTCTTC
once | TRBJ2-7 | TRBD2 | 16 | TRBV28 | CASSPGRTSGGDEQYF | TGTGCCAGCAGTCCCGGCCGGACTAGCGGGGGCGACGAGCAGTACTTC
many | TRBJ2-2 | . | 13 | TRBV20-1 | CSVPGGNTGELFF | TGCAGTGTTCCCGGGGGAAACACCGGGGAGCTGTTTTTT
many | TRBJ2-1 | TRBD2 | 15 | TRBV19 | CASRRERSGGNEQFF | TGTGCCAGTAGAAGGGAACGATCGGGGGGCAATGAGCAGTTCTTC
many | TRBJ2-5 | TRBD2 | 14 | TRBV6-1 | CASRGLAGVKTQYF | TGTGCCAGCAGAGGACTAGCGGGAGTAAAGACCCAGTACTTC
many | TRBJ2-1 | TRBD2 | 17 | TRBV25-1 | CASSERLERGRNNEQFF | TGTGCCAGCAGTGAACGTTTGGAGCGGGGGAGGAACAATGAGCAGTTCTTC
many | TRBJ2-1 | . | 13 | TRBV7-3 | CASSPRVNNEQFF | TGTGCCAGCAGCCCACGGGTTAACAATGAGCAGTTCTTC
many | TRBJ1-5 | . | 17 | TRBV21-1 | CASPPKRPAGEGQPQHF | TGTGCCAGCCCCCCCAAGCGCCCGGCGGGGGAGGGTCAGCCCCAGCATTTT
many | TRBJ2-1 | . | 14 | TRBV27 | CASSSQPTGYEQFF | TGTGCCAGCAGTTCCCAGCCTACAGGGTATGAGCAGTTCTTC
many | TRBJ1-2 | . | 12 | TRBV30 | CAWSRGNYGYTF | TGTGCCTGGAGTCGAGGGAACTATGGCTACACCTTC
many | TRBJ1-2 | . | 14 | TRBV15 | CATSRDQPNYGYAF | TGTGCCACCAGCAGAGATCAACCGAACTATGGCTACGCCTTC
many | TRBJ2-7 | TRBD1 | 14 | TRBV12-3/TRBV12-4 | CASSRTGFRAEQYF | TGTGCCAGCAGTAGGACAGGCTTTAGGGCCGAGCAGTACTTC
many | TRBJ2-1 | TRBD1 | 14 | TRBV5-1 | CASSPGQGFDEQFF | TGCGCCAGCAGCCCGGGACAGGGTTTCGATGAGCAGTTCTTC
many | TRBJ1-4 | . | 11 | TRBV6-2/TRBV6-3 | CASSGGKKLFF | TGTGCCAGCAGTGGGGGCAAAAAACTGTTTTTT
many | TRBJ2-1 | TRBD2 | 15 | TRBV7-2 | CASSLAGDTYNEQFF | TGTGCCAGCAGCCTAGCGGGAGACACCTACAATGAGCAGTTCTTC
many | TRBJ1-1 | . | 15 | TRBV7-3 | CASSQNSGTYTEAFF | TGTGCCAGCAGCCAAAATTCCGGGACATATACTGAAGCTTTCTTT
. | TRBJ2-4 | TRBD1 | 14 | TRBV5-1 | CASSLDTGTGDRYF | TGCGCCAGCAGCTTGGATACCGGGACAGGGGATCGGTACTTC
many | TRBJ2-3 | TRBD1 | 15 | TRBV11-2 | CASSLGQGRTDTQYF | TGTGCCAGCAGTTTAGGACAGGGGCGCACAGATACGCAGTATTTT
once | TRBJ2-3 | . | 14 | TRBV4-2 | CASSRSDGTDTQYF | TGTGCCAGCAGCCGATCCGACGGCACAGATACGCAGTATTTT
many | TRBJ2-7 | . | 16 | TRBV4-1 | CASSQGGARSSYEQYF | TGCGCCAGCAGCCAAGGAGGGGCCAGGAGCTCCTACGAGCAGTACTTC
many | TRBJ1-1 | . | 16 | TRBV28 | CASSLLGLGMNTEAFF | TGTGCCAGCAGTTTACTAGGCCTTGGGATGAACACTGAAGCTTTCTTT
many | TRBJ2-7 | TRBD2 | 14 | TRBV5-1 | CASSTGTSGQEQYF | TGCGCCAGCAGCACCGGGACTAGCGGCCAGGAGCAGTACTTC
many | TRBJ1-1 | . | 12 | TRBV5-1 | CASSFEGTEAFF | TGCGCCAGCAGCTTCGAGGGTACTGAAGCTTTCTTT
many | TRBJ1-5 | . | 11 | TRBV19 | CASSTGPPQHF | TGTGCCAGTAGTACCGGCCCGCCCCAGCATTTT
medium-sized | TRBJ1-2 | . | 14 | TRBV28 | CASSLAGGYYGYTF | TGTGCCAGCAGTTTGGCTGGCGGTTACTATGGCTACACCTTC
many | TRBJ1-1 | . | 14 | TRBV29-1 | CSALQGRLNTEAFF | TGCAGCGCGTTGCAGGGACGATTGAACACTGAAGCTTTCTTT